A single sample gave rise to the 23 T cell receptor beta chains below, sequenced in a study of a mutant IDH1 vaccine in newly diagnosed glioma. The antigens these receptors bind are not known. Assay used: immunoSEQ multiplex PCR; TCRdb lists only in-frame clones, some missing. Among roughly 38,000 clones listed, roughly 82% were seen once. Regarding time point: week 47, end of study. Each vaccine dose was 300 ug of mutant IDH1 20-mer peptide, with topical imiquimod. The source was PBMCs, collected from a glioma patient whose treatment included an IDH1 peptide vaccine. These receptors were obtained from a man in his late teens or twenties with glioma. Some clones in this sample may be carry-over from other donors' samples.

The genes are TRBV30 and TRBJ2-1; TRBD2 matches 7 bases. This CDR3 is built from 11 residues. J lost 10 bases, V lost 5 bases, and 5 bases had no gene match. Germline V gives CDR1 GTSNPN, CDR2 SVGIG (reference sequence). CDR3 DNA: TGTGCCTGGGCCTGGGGGGGGGAGCAGTTCTTC. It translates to CAWAWGGEQFF.

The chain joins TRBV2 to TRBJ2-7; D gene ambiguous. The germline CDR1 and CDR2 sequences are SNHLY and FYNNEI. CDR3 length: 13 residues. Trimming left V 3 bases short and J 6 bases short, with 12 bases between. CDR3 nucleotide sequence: TGTGCCAGCAGTGAGGGTCCCCCCTCCGAGCAGTACTTC. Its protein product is CASSEGPPSEQYF.

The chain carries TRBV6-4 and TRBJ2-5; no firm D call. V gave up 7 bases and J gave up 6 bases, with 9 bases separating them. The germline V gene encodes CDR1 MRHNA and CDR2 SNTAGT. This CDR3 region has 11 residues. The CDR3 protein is CASTGSKTQYF. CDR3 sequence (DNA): TGTGCCAGCACTGGGTCAAAGACCCAGTACTTC.

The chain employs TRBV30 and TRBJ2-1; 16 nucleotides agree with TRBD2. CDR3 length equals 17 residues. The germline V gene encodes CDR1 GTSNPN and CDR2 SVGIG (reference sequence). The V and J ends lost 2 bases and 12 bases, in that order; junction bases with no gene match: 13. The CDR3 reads CAWSSKGPGLAGGWQFF. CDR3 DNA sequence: TGTGCCTGGAGTTCAAAGGGACCGGGACTAGCGGGAGGGTGGCAGTTCTTC.

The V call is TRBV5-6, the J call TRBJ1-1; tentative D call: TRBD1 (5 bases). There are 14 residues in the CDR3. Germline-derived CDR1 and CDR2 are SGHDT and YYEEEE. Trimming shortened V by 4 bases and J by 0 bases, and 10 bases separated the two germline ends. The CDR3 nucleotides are TGTGCCAGCAGCGGGGGACGGTTGAACACTGAAGCTTTCTTT. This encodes CASSGGRLNTEAFF.

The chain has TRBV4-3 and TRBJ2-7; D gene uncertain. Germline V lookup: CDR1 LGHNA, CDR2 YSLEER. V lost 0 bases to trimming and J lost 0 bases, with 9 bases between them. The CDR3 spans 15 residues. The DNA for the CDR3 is TGCGCCAGCAGCCAAGATCGGACCAGCTCCTACGAGCAGTACTTC. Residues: CASSQDRTSSYEQYF.

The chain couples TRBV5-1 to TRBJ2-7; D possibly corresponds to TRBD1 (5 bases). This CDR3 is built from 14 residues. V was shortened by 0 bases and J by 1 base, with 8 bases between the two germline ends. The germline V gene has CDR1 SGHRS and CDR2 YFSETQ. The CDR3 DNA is TGCGCCAGCAGCTTGGTGGACAAGTCCTACGAGCAGTACTTC. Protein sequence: CASSLVDKSYEQYF.

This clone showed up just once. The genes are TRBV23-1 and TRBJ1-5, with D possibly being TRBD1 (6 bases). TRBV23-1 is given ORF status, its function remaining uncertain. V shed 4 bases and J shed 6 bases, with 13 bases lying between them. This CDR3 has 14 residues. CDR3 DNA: TGCGCCAGCAGTCTCAGGGGTGGTAGTCAGCCCCAGCATTTT. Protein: CASSLRGGSQPQHF.

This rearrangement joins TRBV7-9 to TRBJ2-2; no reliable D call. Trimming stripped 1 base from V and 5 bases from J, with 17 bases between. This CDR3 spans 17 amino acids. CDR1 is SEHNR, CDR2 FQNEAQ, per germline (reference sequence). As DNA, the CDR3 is TGTGCCAGCAGCTTAGATCGTAACTATGGCGGAACCGGGGAGCTGTTTTTT. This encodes CASSLDRNYGGTGELFF.

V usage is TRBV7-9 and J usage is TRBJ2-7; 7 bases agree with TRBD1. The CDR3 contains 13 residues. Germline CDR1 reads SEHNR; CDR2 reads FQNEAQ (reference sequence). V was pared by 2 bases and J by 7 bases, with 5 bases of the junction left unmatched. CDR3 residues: CASSLTGVEEQYF. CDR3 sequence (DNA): TGTGCCAGCAGCTTAACAGGGGTAGAGGAGCAGTACTTC.

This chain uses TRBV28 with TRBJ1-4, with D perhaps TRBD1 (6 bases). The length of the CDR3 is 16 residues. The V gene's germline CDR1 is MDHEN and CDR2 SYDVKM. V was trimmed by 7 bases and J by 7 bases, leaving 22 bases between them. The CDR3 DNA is TGTGCCAGCACCCTGACAGGAGGGGGGAATAGTGAAAAACTGTTTTTT. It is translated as CASTLTGGGNSEKLFF.

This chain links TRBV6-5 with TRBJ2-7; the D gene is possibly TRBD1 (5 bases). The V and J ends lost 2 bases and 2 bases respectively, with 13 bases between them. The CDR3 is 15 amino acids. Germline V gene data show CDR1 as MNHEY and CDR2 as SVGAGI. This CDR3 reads CASSYGAVTPYEQYF. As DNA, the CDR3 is TGTGCCAGCAGTTACGGGGCAGTCACCCCCTACGAGCAGTACTTC.

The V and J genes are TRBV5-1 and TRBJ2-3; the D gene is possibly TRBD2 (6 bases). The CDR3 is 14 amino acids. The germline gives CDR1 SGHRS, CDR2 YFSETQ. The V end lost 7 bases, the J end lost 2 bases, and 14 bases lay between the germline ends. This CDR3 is CASLRDVHTDTQYF. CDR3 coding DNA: TGCGCCAGCTTGCGGGACGTACACACAGATACGCAGTATTTT. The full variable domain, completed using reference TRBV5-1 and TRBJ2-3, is KAGVTQTPRYLIKTRGQQVTLSCSPISGHRSVSWYQQTPGQGLQFLFEYFSETQRNKGNFPGRFSGRQFSNSRSEMNVSTLELGDSALYLCASLRDVHTDTQYFGPGTRLTVL.

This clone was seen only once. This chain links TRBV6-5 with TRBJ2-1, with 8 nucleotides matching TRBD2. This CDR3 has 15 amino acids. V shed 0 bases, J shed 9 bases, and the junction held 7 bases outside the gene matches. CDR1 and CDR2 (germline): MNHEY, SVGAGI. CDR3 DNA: TGTGCCAGCAGTTACTCGATAGCGGGAATAGGTGAGCAGTTCTTC. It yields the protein CASSYSIAGIGEQFF.

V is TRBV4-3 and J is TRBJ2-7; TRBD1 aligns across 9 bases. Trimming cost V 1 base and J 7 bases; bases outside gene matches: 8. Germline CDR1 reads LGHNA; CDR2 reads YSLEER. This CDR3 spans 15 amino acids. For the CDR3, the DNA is TGCGCCAGCAGCCAAGCTACAGGGGGCCTGGGTGAGCAGTACTTC. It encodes CASSQATGGLGEQYF.

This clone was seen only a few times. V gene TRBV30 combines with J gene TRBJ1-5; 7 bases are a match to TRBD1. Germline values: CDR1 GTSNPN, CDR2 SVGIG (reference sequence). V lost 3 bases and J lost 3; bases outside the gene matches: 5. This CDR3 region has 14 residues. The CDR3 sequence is CAWRRQGPNQPQHF. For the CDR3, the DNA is TGTGCCTGGAGACGACAGGGCCCCAATCAGCCCCAGCATTTT.

CDR3 sequence: CASSLGAHTTDTQYF. The CDR3 DNA sequence: TGTGCCAGTAGCCTCGGGGCTCATACCACAGATACGCAGTATTTT. The chain has TRBV19 and TRBJ2-3; D possibly uses TRBD1 or TRBD2 (5 bases each). The CDR3 sequence is 15 residues long. The V gene's germline CDR1 is LNHDA and CDR2 SQIVND (reference sequence). V lost 6 bases and J lost 2, with 15 bases in between.

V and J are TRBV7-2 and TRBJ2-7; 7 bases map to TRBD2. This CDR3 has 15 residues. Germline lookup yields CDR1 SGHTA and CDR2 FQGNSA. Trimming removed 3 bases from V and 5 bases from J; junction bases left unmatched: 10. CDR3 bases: TGTGCCAGCAGCTTTTATACAGCGGGGAGGCACGAGCAGTACTTC. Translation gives CASSFYTAGRHEQYF.

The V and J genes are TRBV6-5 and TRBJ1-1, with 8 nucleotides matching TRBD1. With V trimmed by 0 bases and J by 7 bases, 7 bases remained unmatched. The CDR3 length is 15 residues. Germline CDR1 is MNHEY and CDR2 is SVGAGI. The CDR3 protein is CASSYSGTGAYEAFF. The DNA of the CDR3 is TGTGCCAGCAGTTACTCCGGGACAGGTGCTTATGAAGCTTTCTTT.

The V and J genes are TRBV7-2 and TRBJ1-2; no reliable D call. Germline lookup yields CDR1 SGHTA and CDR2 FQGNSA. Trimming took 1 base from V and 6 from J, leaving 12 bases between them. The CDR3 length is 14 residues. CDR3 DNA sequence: TGTGCCAGCAGCTTAGTGGTTATTAGAGATGGCTACACCTTC. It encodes CASSLVVIRDGYTF.

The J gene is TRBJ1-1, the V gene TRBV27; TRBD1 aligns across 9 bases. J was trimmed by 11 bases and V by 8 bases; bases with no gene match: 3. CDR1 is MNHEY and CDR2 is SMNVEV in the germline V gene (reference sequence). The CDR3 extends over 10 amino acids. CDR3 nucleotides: TGTGCCAGCGGGGACAGGGTGGCTTTCTTT. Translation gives CASGDRVAFF.

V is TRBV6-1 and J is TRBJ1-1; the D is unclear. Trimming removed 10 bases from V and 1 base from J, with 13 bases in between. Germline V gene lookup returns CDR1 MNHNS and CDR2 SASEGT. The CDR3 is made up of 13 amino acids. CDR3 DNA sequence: TGTGCCACCAAACAACCAGGGAACACTGAAGCTTTCTTT. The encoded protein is CATKQPGNTEAFF.

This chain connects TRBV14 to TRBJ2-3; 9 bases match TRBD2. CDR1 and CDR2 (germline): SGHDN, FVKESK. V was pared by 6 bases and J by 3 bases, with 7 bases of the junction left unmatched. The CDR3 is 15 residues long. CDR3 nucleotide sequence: TGTGCCAGCAGGCGCGGGGGGGCTAGGACAGATACGCAGTATTTT. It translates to CASRRGGARTDTQYF.